These 29 T cell receptor beta chains were all obtained from the same sample, sequenced in a study of PD-1 blockade in classical Hodgkin lymphoma. Specified time point: cycle 4 day 1 (C4D1), after five to seven weeks of nivolumab. Each of the patients experienced relapse following autologous stem cell transplantation, and their brentuximab vedotin exposure differed. TCRdb's table, derived via immunoSEQ multiplex PCR, lists solely in-frame clones and lacks some. The sample lists about 96,000 clones; 93% were seen once. The starting material was peripheral blood mononuclear cells (PBMCs), obtained before the fourth cycle of nivolumab. The source is a human donor with classical Hodgkin lymphoma.

In its sample, this clone was seen once. The chain is built from TRBV10-3 and TRBJ1-4; D gene ambiguous. V shed 6 bases and J shed 7 bases, with 9 bases lying between them. The CDR3 loop spans 12 amino acids. Germline V gives CDR1 ENHRY, CDR2 SYGVKD. CDR3 protein: CAIRDGSEKLFF. The CDR3 nucleotides are TGTGCCATCAGAGATGGGAGTGAAAAACTGTTTTTT.

This rearrangement joins TRBV7-9 to TRBJ2-2; D remains ambiguous. V lost 4 bases and J lost 4, with 22 bases in between. Germline lookup yields CDR1 SEHNR and CDR2 FQNEAQ (reference sequence). The CDR3 has 18 amino acids. The chain's CDR3 is CASSSDHDTRKSTGELFF. The CDR3, as DNA: TGTGCCAGCAGCTCGGACCACGATACTCGAAAAAGCACCGGGGAGCTGTTTTTT.

This clone came up once. This rearrangement joins TRBV5-1 to TRBJ2-6, with 8 nucleotides matching TRBD1. The CDR3 covers 17 residues. With 0 bases clipped from V and 3 bases from J, the junction kept 5 bases outside the gene matches. The V gene's germline CDR1 is SGHRS and CDR2 YFSETQ. The CDR3 protein is CASSLEPQGDGANVLTF. CDR3 nucleotides: TGCGCCAGCAGCTTGGAGCCACAGGGGGATGGGGCCAACGTCCTGACTTTC.

The gene calls are TRBV19 and TRBJ2-1, with 13 bases that match TRBD2. V lost 5 bases and J lost 5; bases outside the gene matches: 12. CDR3 size: 18 residues. CDR1 is LNHDA, CDR2 SQIVND, per germline (reference sequence). The CDR3 spells CASSPRELAGGPDNEQFF. In DNA, the CDR3 is TGTGCCAGTAGTCCGCGGGAACTAGCGGGAGGGCCAGACAATGAGCAGTTCTTC.

V and J are TRBV6-6 and TRBJ1-2; 7 nucleotides line up with TRBD1. V trimming: 4 bases; J trimming: 8 bases; junction bases outside the gene matches: 10. Germline V gene data show CDR1 as MNHNY and CDR2 as SVGAGI (reference sequence). This CDR3 has 14 amino acids. The CDR3 loop is CASSWQGGREGYTF. CDR3 DNA sequence: TGTGCCAGCAGTTGGCAGGGGGGACGGGAGGGCTACACCTTC.

This chain joins TRBV29-1 and TRBJ2-5, with a possible D match to TRBD2 (5 bases). The CDR3 has 13 residues. Germline V gives CDR1 SQVTM, CDR2 ANQGSEA. The ends were cut back, 5 bases at V and 4 bases at J, with 14 bases in the middle. Written as DNA, the CDR3 is TGCAGCGTTCGGGGTTCTCGTGGAGAGACCCAGTACTTC. It codes for CSVRGSRGETQYF.

The CDR3 loop is CASSFRASGSPEQYF. The DNA for the CDR3 is TGTGCCAGCAGTTTTCGGGCTAGCGGGAGTCCAGAGCAGTACTTC. The chain links TRBV27 to TRBJ2-7, with 10 bases fitting TRBD2. Germline V CDR1 and CDR2: MNHEY, SMNVEV (reference sequence). The CDR3 runs 15 residues. Unmatched junction bases numbered 9, after V lost 3 bases and J lost 7 bases.

The chain joins TRBV7-9 to TRBJ1-4; D possibly corresponds to TRBD1 (5 bases). Germline-derived CDR1 and CDR2 are SEHNR and FQNEAQ (reference sequence). V was shortened by 0 bases and J by 7 bases, with 15 bases between the two germline ends. The CDR3 sequence is 16 residues long. The CDR3 DNA is TGTGCCAGCAGCTTAGCGGCCGGGACTCGGGGTGAAAAACTGTTTTTT. It is translated as CASSLAAGTRGEKLFF. Looking up the rest from reference TRBV7-9 and TRBJ1-4 gives the full variable domain: DTGVSQNPRHKITKRGQNVTFRCDPISEHNRLYWYRQTLGQGPEFLTYFQNEAQLEKSRLLSDRFSAERPKGSFSTLEIQRTEQGDSAMYLCASSLAAGTRGEKLFFGSGTQLSVL.

The chain couples TRBV7-9 to TRBJ1-2; D is possibly TRBD1 (5 bases). Germline V gives CDR1 SEHNR, CDR2 FQNEAQ (reference sequence). The CDR3 has 14 amino acids. The V gene lost 1 base and the J gene lost 4 bases, with 10 bases spanning the gap. CDR3 protein: CASSLGTTVYGYTF. The CDR3 bases are TGTGCCAGCAGCTTAGGGACGACAGTCTATGGCTACACCTTC.

This clone has more than one count but fewer than ten. DNA of the CDR3: TGTGCCATCAGTGAGGGGACAGCCATCTATCAGCCCCAGCATTTT. Translation gives CAISEGTAIYQPQHF. J is TRBJ1-5 and V is TRBV10-3; 7 positions match TRBD1. The germline V gene has CDR1 ENHRY and CDR2 SYGVKD. V dropped 2 bases and J dropped 5; count of bases not matched to a gene: 6. The CDR3 is made up of 15 amino acids.

V and J are TRBV5-1 and TRBJ2-7; TRBD1 matches 12 bases. There are 14 residues in the CDR3. Trimming cost V 4 bases and J 4 bases; bases outside gene matches: 3. The germline V gene has CDR1 SGHRS and CDR2 YFSETQ. CDR3 bases: TGCGCCAGCAGCGGGACAGGGGGCAGTTACGAGCAGTACTTC. It specifies CASSGTGGSYEQYF. Combining the CDR3 with reference TRBV5-1 and TRBJ2-7 gives the whole variable domain KAGVTQTPRYLIKTRGQQVTLSCSPISGHRSVSWYQQTPGQGLQFLFEYFSETQRNKGNFPGRFSGRQFSNSRSEMNVSTLELGDSALYLCASSGTGGSYEQYFGPGTRLTVT.

The chain links TRBV27 to TRBJ2-2; D is undetermined. Germline V gene lookup returns CDR1 MNHEY and CDR2 SMNVEV (reference sequence). The CDR3 totals 13 residues. The germline V and J ends were trimmed by 6 bases and 7 bases, with 12 bases remaining between them. The CDR3 region is CASSRTIGGELFF. The CDR3 DNA sequence: TGTGCCAGCAGCCGAACGATTGGCGGGGAGCTGTTTTTT.

The genes are TRBV27 and TRBJ1-2; possible D gene TRBD1, 6 bases. V was shortened by 3 bases and J by 2 bases, with 10 bases between the two germline ends. Germline V gene sequence: CDR1 MNHEY, CDR2 SMNVEV (reference sequence). The CDR3 contains 14 residues. The CDR3 DNA reads TGTGCCAGCAGTTTCGCGGGGGCAAACTATGGCTACACCTTC. Translating gives CASSFAGANYGYTF.

The chain joins TRBV2 to TRBJ2-5, with D unclear. This CDR3 comprises 11 residues. Germline V gene lookup returns CDR1 SNHLY and CDR2 FYNNEI. Between the trimmed V and J ends, which lost 1 base and 7 bases, there was a span of 4 bases. In DNA, the CDR3 is TGTGCCAGCAGTGAAGTTGGGACCCAGTACTTC. It specifies CASSEVGTQYF. The full variable domain, rest sourced from reference TRBV2 and TRBJ2-5, is EPEVTQTPSHQVTQMGQEVILRCVPISNHLYFYWYRQILGQKVEFLVSFYNNEISEKSEIFDDQFSVERPDGSNFTLKIRSTKLEDSAMYFCASSEVGTQYFGPGTRLLVL.

This clone has more than one count but fewer than ten. The genes are TRBV29-1 and TRBJ2-2; TRBD1 matches 7 bases. V dropped 6 bases and J dropped 4; count of bases not matched to a gene: 17. The CDR3 runs 17 residues. Germline CDR1 and CDR2: SQVTM and ANQGSEA. The CDR3 region has the DNA TGCAGCGTCCACGACAGGGCCCCACATACCCTCACCGGGGAGCTGTTTTTT. As protein: CSVHDRAPHTLTGELFF.

The chain joins TRBV28 to TRBJ1-5, with TRBD1 matching over 7 bases. Germline V gene sequence: CDR1 MDHEN, CDR2 SYDVKM. J was trimmed by 4 bases and V by 10 bases; bases with no gene match: 10. CDR3 length: 14 residues. CDR3 DNA sequence: TGTGCCACCGAGGGACAGTTCATAAATCAGCCCCAGCATTTT. Translated: CATEGQFINQPQHF.

This rearrangement joins TRBV4-1 to TRBJ1-1, with D possibly TRBD1 on 6 matching bases. The V end was cut by 3 bases, the J end by 5 bases, with 13 bases between. This CDR3 region has 14 residues. Germline V gives CDR1 MGHRA, CDR2 YSYEKL. CDR3 sequence (DNA): TGCGCCAGCAGCCATGATACAGGGCGGACTGAAGCTTTCTTT. It translates to CASSHDTGRTEAFF.

The V gene is TRBV18, the J gene TRBJ2-1; unclear D gene. Trimming pared 1 base from V and 9 bases from J, leaving 13 bases between. Germline V lookup: CDR1 KGHSH, CDR2 LQKENI. The CDR3 is made up of 14 amino acids. The CDR3 loop reads CASSPLSESGEQFF. CDR3 bases: TGTGCCAGCTCACCACTTTCAGAATCGGGTGAGCAGTTCTTC.

The J gene is TRBJ2-3, the V gene TRBV7-2; D not resolved. The CDR3 is 14 amino acids. The V end was cut by 4 bases, the J end by 1 base, with 9 bases between. The germline V gene encodes CDR1 SGHTA and CDR2 FQGNSA. CDR3 loop: CASSSAQGTDTQYF. The DNA for the CDR3 is TGTGCCAGCAGCTCAGCGCAGGGCACAGATACGCAGTATTTT.

This CDR3 is CAISEGLAGRTDTQYF. For the CDR3, the DNA is TGTGCCATCAGTGAAGGACTAGCGGGGCGCACAGATACGCAGTATTTT. V usage is TRBV10-3 and J usage is TRBJ2-3, with TRBD2 matching over 12 bases. The CDR3 is 16 residues long. CDR1 ENHRY and CDR2 SYGVKD come from the germline V gene. Trimming removed 3 bases from V and 1 base from J; junction bases left unmatched: 2.

The chain combines TRBV11-2 with TRBJ2-5, with D uncertain. Per the germline V gene, CDR1 is SGHAT and CDR2 is FQNNGV. V was shortened by 2 bases and J by 5 bases, with 3 bases between the two germline ends. The CDR3 is 11 residues long. Written as DNA, the CDR3 is TGTGCCAGCAGCTTACTTGAGACCCAGTACTTC. As protein: CASSLLETQYF.

The rearrangement uses TRBV7-9 and TRBJ2-3; 7 nucleotides line up with TRBD2. The CDR3 covers 16 residues. Germline trimming cut 3 bases from V and 0 bases from J; bases unmatched to any gene: 6. Germline values: CDR1 SEHNR, CDR2 FQNEAQ (reference sequence). The DNA for the CDR3 is TGTGCCAGCAGCTTCCAACTAGCGCTTAGCACAGATACGCAGTATTTT. Its protein product is CASSFQLALSTDTQYF.

This rearrangement joins TRBV19 to TRBJ1-5; maybe TRBD1 (6 bases). Germline V CDR1 and CDR2: LNHDA, SQIVND (reference sequence). V lost 8 bases to trimming and J lost 7 bases, with 24 bases between them. The length of the CDR3 is 16 residues. CDR3 nucleotide sequence: TGTGCCAGTGCCTCTCTAGGGGCGGGGGGCGGACAGCCCCAGCATTTT. Translating gives CASASLGAGGGQPQHF.

V and J are TRBV5-1 and TRBJ1-5; D not certain. The CDR3 contains 14 residues. The germline V and J ends were trimmed by 0 bases and 3 bases, with 7 bases remaining between them. Germline CDR1 reads SGHRS; CDR2 reads YFSETQ. The CDR3 DNA reads as TGCGCCAGCAGCTTGGACCAGTCCAATCAGCCCCAGCATTTT. It specifies CASSLDQSNQPQHF.

The chain carries TRBV28 and TRBJ2-7; 10 bases line up with TRBD2. The CDR3 extends over 16 amino acids. V was clipped by 2 bases and J by 3 bases; unmatched bases: 7. CDR1 and CDR2 (germline): MDHEN, SYDVKM. CDR3 loop: CASSLVSGRAIYEQYF. CDR3 DNA: TGTGCCAGCAGTTTAGTGAGCGGGAGGGCGATCTACGAGCAGTACTTC. The whole variable domain, remainder taken from reference TRBV28 and TRBJ2-7, is DVKVTQSSRYLVKRTGEKVFLECVQDMDHENMFWYRQDPGLGLRLIYFSYDVKMKEKGDIPEGYSVSREKKERFSLILESASTNQTSMYLCASSLVSGRAIYEQYFGPGTRLTVT.

The CDR3 bases are TGTGCCAGTAGAGGAAGACAGGGGGTGACTGAAGCTTTCTTT. It is translated as CASRGRQGVTEAFF. This chain links TRBV19 with TRBJ1-1, with 9 bases aligning to TRBD1. Germline trimming cut 6 bases from V and 5 bases from J; bases unmatched to any gene: 7. This CDR3 has 14 residues. Germline V CDR1 and CDR2: LNHDA, SQIVND (reference sequence).

Points on this clone: A junction boundary mismatches the germline segment, possibly from a read error. The CDR3 protein is CASSPQTSGENF. In DNA form, the CDR3 reads TGTGCCAGCAGCCCCCAGACTAGCGGGGAGAACTTC. V usage is TRBV11-2 and J usage is TRBJ2-5, with 11 bases identical to TRBD2. The germline V gene encodes CDR1 SGHAT and CDR2 FQNNGV. CDR3 size: 12 residues. Full variable domain (remainder filled in from reference TRBV11-2 and TRBJ2-5): EAGVAQSPRYKIIEKRQSVAFWCNPISGHATLYWYQQILGQGPKLLIQFQNNGVVDDSQLPKDRFSAERLKGVDSTLKIQPAKLEDSAVYLCASSPQTSGENFGPGTRLLVL.

The chain uses TRBV5-1 and TRBJ1-1; no clear D. Per the germline V gene, CDR1 is SGHRS and CDR2 is YFSETQ. V lost 5 bases to trimming and J lost 1 base, with 15 bases between them. The CDR3 consists of 15 residues. CDR3 residues: CASREFGRANTEAFF. The DNA for the CDR3 is TGCGCCAGCAGGGAGTTCGGCCGGGCGAACACTGAAGCTTTCTTT.

The chain is built from TRBV28 and TRBJ1-3; a possible D gene is TRBD1 (5 bases). The germline V gene encodes CDR1 MDHEN and CDR2 SYDVKM. The V end was cut by 2 bases, the J end by 2 bases, with 16 bases between. The CDR3 consists of 17 residues. CDR3 loop: CASSLVMGLSPGNTIYF. In DNA form, the CDR3 reads TGTGCCAGCAGTTTAGTAATGGGGCTCTCCCCTGGAAACACCATATATTTT.